This TCR beta chain is from a study of chemoradiotherapy in HPV16-positive cancers (dated by TCRdb to between 2021 and 2023). Study-wide context: Functional T-cell assays on cells from two HPV16-positive patients defined candidate HPV-specific T-cell clones and common TCR motifs. TCR repertoires from over 80 patients with HPV-related cancers were then used to track the candidate HPV-specific TCRs and motifs. The study asked whether T-cell immunity against the HPV oncoproteins E6 and E7 changes during chemoradiotherapy and whether it affects survival.

Libraries were built with the immunoSEQ multiplex PCR assay. As stored in TCRdb, this immuneACCESS dataset retains in-frame rearrangements with V and J assigned. A fraction of the clones does not appear; measured against another copy, unresolved V genes explain less than half of the discrepancy, and the remainder lacks a known reason. This sample holds about 12,000 clones; 89% were observed only once. The ten largest clones capture about a fifth of the sample. Repertoires were sampled repeatedly over the course of chemoradiotherapy, so clonal expansion could be followed in the tumor microenvironment. For this clone: The antigen this receptor binds is unknown. Nothing much larger sits one base from this clone, and base qualities are not available.

Between the V and J ends, shortened by 5 bases and 6 bases respectively, the junction contains 19 bases. CDR1 and CDR2 are read off the germline V gene (reference sequence) as MNHEY and SMNVEV. The CDR3 sequence holds 15 residues, the cysteine and phenylalanine included. Only the CDR3 region is kept as DNA, spanning 45 bases read in frame from base 1. What the authors observed across the whole study: The functional definition of HPV-specific T cells was derived from only a couple of HPV16-positive patients, and the survival association was reported for HPV16-positive patients. Expansion of candidate HPV-specific clones and E7-related TCR motifs was observed in the tumor microenvironment during treatment, whereas no such expansion was observed for non-HPV-specific T cells. In HPV16-positive patients, expansion of HPV-responsive T cells during chemoradiotherapy was associated with improved recurrence-free survival.

Recombination joined TRBV27 with TRBJ1-1; the D segment could be TRBD1, given 5 matching bases. The source material was blood, sampled from a patient who underwent chemoradiotherapy. This sequence originates from a human donor with HPV-associated anogenital cancer. The base sequence is TGTGCCAGCAGTACCGGTCGCAGGGAGGTGTCTGAAGCTTTCTTT. This codes for CASSTGRREVSEAFF.